The 15 T cell receptor beta chains presented below share a single source sample, sequenced in a study of tumor and adjacent non-tumor tissue in lung cancer. A modified ARM-PCR protocol with three rounds of nested PCR amplified TCRbeta. MiXCR, run by TCRdb on the multiplex PCR reads, gives a single entry per CDR3 protein. Here the sample spans about 93,000 distinct CDR3 sequences, roughly 66% being singletons. No cell sorting was done before RNA was extracted from the tissue. Material for sequencing was lung tumor tissue. The receptors come from a man aged 55 to 69 with non-small cell lung cancer.

The chain has TRBV20-1 and TRBJ2-4; 13 positions match TRBD2. The CDR3 consists of 14 residues. J was trimmed by 8 bases and V by 8 bases; bases with no gene match: 9. Germline assignment: CDR1 DFQATT and CDR2 SNEGSKA (reference sequence). The CDR3 here is CSTRTSGGLDIQYF. The CDR3, as DNA: TGCAGTACCAGGACTAGCGGGGGTCTGGACATTCAGTACTTC.

This clonotype appeared a few times. This clone may be a read error of a much larger clone one base away. The CDR3 DNA follows: TGTGCCAGCAGAGACTACTACATCGGGGAGCTGTTTTTT. It yields the protein CASRDYYIGELFF. This chain uses TRBV6-1 with TRBJ2-2; a weak D match, TRBD2 (5 bases). Germline lookup yields CDR1 MNHNS and CDR2 SASEGT. V dropped 6 bases and J dropped 7 bases, with 12 bases sitting between them. This CDR3 contains 13 residues.

This clonotype showed up just a few times. This may be a read error: a much more frequent sequence differs by one nucleotide. The chain has TRBV20-1 and TRBJ2-5; possibly TRBD1 for D (6 bases). The germline CDR1 and CDR2 sequences are DFQATT and SNEGSKA (reference sequence). The CDR3 extends over 11 amino acids. The CDR3 is CTARGGETQYF. For the CDR3, the DNA is TGCACTGCTAGAGGGGGAGAGACCCAGTACTTC.

With regard to this clonotype: A read error may produce the germline difference seen at one junction end. The chain links TRBV4-1 to TRBJ2-3; TRBD2 agrees at 7 bases. CDR1 is MGHRA, CDR2 YSYEKL, per germline. The CDR3 is 17 amino acids. The CDR3 spells CTSSQEWGGSPTDTQYF. The CDR3 coding sequence is TGCACCAGCAGCCAAGAGTGGGGCGGGAGTCCCACGGATACGCAGTATTTT.

With regard to this clonotype: Mismatch with germline at one junction end may stem from a read error. V gene TRBV6-5 combines with J gene TRBJ1-6; a possible D gene is TRBD1 (5 bases). Germline V gene lookup returns CDR1 MNHEY and CDR2 SVGAGI. The CDR3 has 16 residues. CDR3 coding DNA: TGTGCCAGCAGGAACCAGCAATCGGGGGGGGGTTCACCCCTCCAATTT. This encodes CASRNQQSGGGSPLQF.

This clonotype has more than one count but fewer than ten. A much larger clone differs from this one at a single base, so this may be a read error. The chain combines TRBV5-4 with TRBJ1-4, with 9 bases matching TRBD1. CDR1 and CDR2 (germline): SGHNT, YYREEE (reference sequence). The CDR3 totals 13 residues. CDR3 bases: TGTGCCACCAGCTCAAACCGGGACAGGGAACTGTTTTTT. Translating gives CATSSNRDRELFF.

This clonotype was recorded at least ten times. The J gene is TRBJ2-7, the V gene TRBV6-6, with D unclear. CDR3 length: 15 residues. V dropped 2 bases and J dropped 3 bases, with 14 bases sitting between them. CDR1 is MNHNY and CDR2 is SVGAGI in the germline V gene (reference sequence). DNA for the CDR3: TGTGCCAGCAGTTACAGATCTAGTCAGAACTACGAGCAGTACTTC. Its protein is CASSYRSSQNYEQYF.

For this clonotype: The junction differs from germline at one of its ends, possibly a read error. The CDR3 region has the DNA TGTGTCAGCAAAGGGGGTATGGCGATCAATGAGCAGTTCTTC. Its translation: CVSKGGMAINEQFF. This sequence joins TRBV6-2 or TRBV6-3 and TRBJ2-1; tentatively, D is TRBD1 (6 bases). Germline-derived CDR1 and CDR2 are MNHEY and SVGEGT. CDR3 size: 14 residues.

The rearrangement links TRBV14 to TRBJ1-1; 7 bases line up with TRBD1. The CDR3 has 16 residues. The V segment lost 8 bases and the J segment 4 bases; nucleotides outside the gene matches: 16. Germline V lookup: CDR1 SGHDN, CDR2 FVKESK. For the CDR3, the DNA is TGTGCCAGCGAATCAACAGCCTGCAGGGGGAGCACTGAAGCTTTCTTT. It translates to CASESTACRGSTEAFF.

Comment on this clonotype: At one end, the junction sequence differs from germline, possibly due to a read error. V and J are TRBV11-2 and TRBJ2-7, with TRBD2 as a possible D gene (5 bases). Germline-derived CDR1 and CDR2 are SGHAT and FQNNGV. CDR3 length: 12 amino acids. For the CDR3, the DNA is TGTGCCAGCAGATTAGGACTTCATGAGCAGTACTTC. This translates into CASRLGLHEQYF.

In this sample, this clonotype turned up many times. The chain uses TRBV4-2 and TRBJ2-3, with D maybe TRBD1 (5 bases). The CDR3 length is 15 residues. CDR1 and CDR2 from the germline V gene are LGHNA and YNFKEQ. Trimming took off 5 bases at V and 0 bases at J, with 12 bases between the two ends. The DNA of the CDR3 is TGTGCCAGCAGCTCCACGACAGTCAGCACAGATACGCAGTATTTT. Translating gives CASSSTTVSTDTQYF.

This clonotype turned up a few times. Being one base from a much bigger clone, this may be a read error. The missing conserved phenylalanine or tryptophan at the end of this CDR3 makes a read error likely. J is TRBJ2-1 and V is TRBV12-3 or TRBV12-4, with 8 bases aligning to TRBD2. This CDR3 comprises 15 residues. Trimming took 1 base from V and 7 from J; bases not matched to a gene: 6. The CDR3 sequence is CASSLVAGLGNEQFS. The CDR3, as DNA: TGTGCCAGCAGTTTAGTAGCGGGACTAGGGAATGAGCAGTTCTCC.

The chain couples TRBV5-6 to TRBJ1-6; no reliable D call. V dropped 1 base and J dropped 11 bases, with 16 bases sitting between them. This CDR3 spans 15 amino acids. The V gene's germline CDR1 is SGHDT and CDR2 YYEEEE. The chain's CDR3 is CASSLSWTYVTPLHF. Written as DNA, the CDR3 is TGTGCCAGCAGCTTGTCTTGGACGTACGTTACACCCCTCCACTTT.

On this clonotype: One junction end disagrees with the germline gene, perhaps due to a read error. V and J are TRBV12-3 or TRBV12-4 and TRBJ1-5, with 7 bases that match TRBD1. This CDR3 region has 16 residues. In DNA, the CDR3 is TGTACCAGCAGCGGCCAAGGGGGCTTGGAAGGCCTGCCCCAGCATTTT. Amino acid sequence: CTSSGQGGLEGLPQHF.

Regarding this clonotype: A read error may account for a junction end that differs from germline. The CDR3 DNA reads TGTGCCAGCACCGAGACAGGCACGGATACGCCGTATTTT. It yields the protein CASTETGTDTPYF. The chain is built from TRBV11-2 and TRBJ2-3; a weak D match, TRBD1 (6 bases). In germline, CDR1 is SGHAT, CDR2 FQNNGV. The CDR3 is 13 residues long.